A selection of T cell receptor beta chains follows, all from one sample in a study of T cell responses to AZD1222 COVID-19 vaccine. Method: immunoSEQ multiplex PCR; TCRdb's copy keeps in-frame clones and lacks some. The sample contains 140,000 to 150,000 clones, roughly 90% of which appear only once. Sequencing used peripheral blood, obtained 28 days after the second AZD1222 dose. Receptor source: an adult who received the AZD1222 COVID-19 vaccine. The CDR3 runs from the conserved cysteine through the conserved F or W. Each record gives: CDR3 length, J gene, D gene, clone size, V gene, CDR3 protein, CDR3 DNA. A D gene is named only where the DNA matches it firmly. Rows may omit the clone size; those that give it use once, few, many or a size class.

>16|TRBJ2-3|TRBD1|-|TRBV5-1
CASSLGSGGQGDTQYF
TGCGCCAGCAGCTTGGGGAGTGGGGGACAGGGAGATACGCAGTATTTT
>16|TRBJ2-7|TRBD2|-|TRBV19
CASSILGLAERYEQYF
TGTGCCAGTAGTATCCTGGGACTAGCGGAGAGATACGAGCAGTACTTC
>13|TRBJ2-5|-|-|TRBV5-4
CASSFGTTETQYF
TGTGCCAGCAGCTTTGGGACAACGGAGACCCAGTACTTC
>13|TRBJ1-2|TRBD1|-|TRBV20-1
CSASAGGDYGYTF
TGCAGTGCTAGTGCAGGGGGTGACTATGGCTACACCTTC
>14|TRBJ2-7|-|once|TRBV7-9
CASSSDTGANEQYF
TGTGCCAGCAGCTCCGACACAGGAGCTAACGAGCAGTACTTC
>15|TRBJ2-3|-|-|TRBV11-3
CASSLMGGTTDTQYF
TGTGCCAGCAGCTTAATGGGCGGTACCACAGATACGCAGTATTTT
>15|TRBJ1-1|TRBD1|-|TRBV19
CASHPLRGGYTEAFF
TGTGCCAGTCACCCCTTGAGAGGGGGCTACACTGAAGCTTTCTTT
>14|TRBJ1-2|-|-|TRBV28
CASSLGLGARGYTF
TGTGCCAGCAGTTTAGGTTTGGGGGCTAGGGGCTACACCTTC
>13|TRBJ1-1|-|-|TRBV28
CASGSGQNTEAFF
TGTGCCAGCGGGTCAGGGCAGAACACTGAAGCTTTCTTT
>13|TRBJ2-3|-|-|TRBV2
CASSESTTDTQYF
TGTGCCAGCAGTGAATCAACCACAGATACGCAGTATTTT
>15|TRBJ1-1|-|-|TRBV28
CASSPIDRTNTEAFF
TGTGCCAGCAGTCCAATCGACAGGACGAACACTGAAGCTTTCTTT
>15|TRBJ2-1|TRBD2|-|TRBV7-3
CASSPTLAVYNEQFF
TGTGCCAGCAGCCCGACCCTAGCGGTCTACAATGAGCAGTTCTTC
>14|TRBJ1-2|-|-|TRBV7-2
CASSLSGLAGGYTF
TGTGCCAGCAGCTTATCAGGCCTTGCCGGAGGCTACACCTTC
>14|TRBJ2-7|-|-|TRBV7-2
CASSLAGPGYEQYF
TGTGCCAGCAGCTTAGCAGGACCGGGCTACGAGCAGTACTTC
>14|TRBJ1-1|TRBD1|-|TRBV4-3
CASSLRDRATEAFF
TGCGCCAGCAGCCTCCGGGACAGGGCCACTGAAGCTTTCTTT
>13|TRBJ1-1|-|-|TRBV12-3/TRBV12-4
CASSSQGGTEAFF
TGTGCCAGCAGTTCGCAGGGTGGCACTGAAGCTTTCTTT
>15|TRBJ2-7|-|-|TRBV6-2/TRBV6-3
CASSYSLVVNYEQYF
TGTGCCAGCAGTTACTCGCTAGTCGTCAACTACGAGCAGTACTTC
>13|TRBJ2-3|-|-|TRBV29-1
CSVESQGGDTQYF
TGCAGCGTTGAGAGCCAGGGGGGAGATACGCAGTATTTT
>12|TRBJ1-5|-|-|TRBV3-1/TRBV3-2
CASSQDDQPQHF
TGTGCCAGCAGCCAAGATGACCAGCCCCAGCATTTT
>14|TRBJ2-1|-|-|TRBV7-3
CATSRGEAYNEQFF
TGTGCCACCTCCAGGGGGGAAGCCTACAATGAGCAGTTCTTC
>16|TRBJ2-5|TRBD2|-|TRBV6-6
CASSYWAGRAGETQYF
TGTGCCAGCAGTTACTGGGCGGGGAGGGCCGGAGAGACCCAGTACTTC
>16|TRBJ1-4|-|few|TRBV28
CASKGVRLATNEKLFF
TGTGCCAGCAAGGGGGTCCGCTTGGCAACTAATGAAAAACTGTTTTTT
>14|TRBJ2-3|-|-|TRBV28
CASSLWSGTDTQYF
TGTGCCAGCAGTTTATGGTCAGGCACAGATACGCAGTATTTT
>15|TRBJ1-1|-|-|TRBV6-5
CASSYPDSPNTEAFF
TGTGCCAGCAGTTACCCTGACAGTCCGAACACTGAAGCTTTCTTT
>14|TRBJ2-7|-|-|TRBV28
CASSLADPSYEQYF
TGTGCCAGCAGCCTCGCGGACCCTTCCTACGAGCAGTACTTC
>13|TRBJ2-1|-|-|TRBV9
CASSDPGLNEQFF
TGTGCCAGCTCAGACCCCGGCCTGAATGAGCAGTTCTTC
>15|TRBJ1-4|-|-|TRBV7-9
CASSLGGAGPEKLFF
TGTGCCAGCAGCTTAGGAGGGGCAGGGCCCGAAAAACTGTTTTTT
>13|TRBJ2-3|TRBD1|-|TRBV28
CASSSTGTDTQYF
TGTGCCAGCAGTTCGACAGGGACAGATACGCAGTATTTT
>14|TRBJ2-7|TRBD2|-|TRBV13
CASSLTSVPYEQYF
TGTGCCAGCAGCTTGACTAGCGTTCCCTACGAGCAGTACTTC
>15|TRBJ2-1|-|-|TRBV28
CASRTTRGPREEQFF
TGTGCCAGCAGAACTACTCGGGGGCCTCGGGAAGAGCAGTTCTTC
>15|TRBJ2-7|TRBD1|-|TRBV24-1
CATSETGQGIYEQYF
TGTGCCACCAGTGAAACCGGACAGGGGATCTACGAGCAGTACTTC
>14|TRBJ1-1|-|-|TRBV30
CAWSVGGGNTEAFF
TGTGCCTGGAGTGTCGGGGGCGGGAACACTGAAGCTTTCTTT